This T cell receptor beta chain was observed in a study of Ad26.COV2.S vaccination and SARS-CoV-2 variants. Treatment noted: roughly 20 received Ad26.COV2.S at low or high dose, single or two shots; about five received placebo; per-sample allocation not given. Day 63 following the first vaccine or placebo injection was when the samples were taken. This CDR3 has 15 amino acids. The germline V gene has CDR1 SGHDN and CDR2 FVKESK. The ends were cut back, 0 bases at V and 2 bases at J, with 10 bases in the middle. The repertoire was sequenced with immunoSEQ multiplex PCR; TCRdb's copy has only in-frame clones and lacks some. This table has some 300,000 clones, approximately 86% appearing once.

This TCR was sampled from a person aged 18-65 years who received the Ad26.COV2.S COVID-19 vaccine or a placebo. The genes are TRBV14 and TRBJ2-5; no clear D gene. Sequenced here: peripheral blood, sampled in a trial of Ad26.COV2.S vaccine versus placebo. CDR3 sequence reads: CASSQDRVRQETQYF. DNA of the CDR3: TGTGCCAGCAGCCAAGATCGGGTTAGGCAAGAGACCCAGTACTTC.